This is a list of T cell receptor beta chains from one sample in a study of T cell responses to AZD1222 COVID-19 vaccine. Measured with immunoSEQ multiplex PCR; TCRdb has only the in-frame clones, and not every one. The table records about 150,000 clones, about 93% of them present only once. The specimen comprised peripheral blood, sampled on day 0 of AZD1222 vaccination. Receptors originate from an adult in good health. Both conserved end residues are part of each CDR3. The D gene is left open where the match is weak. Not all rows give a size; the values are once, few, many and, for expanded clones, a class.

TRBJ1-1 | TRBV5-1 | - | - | CASSLSYRVGGTEAFF | TGCGCCAGCAGCCTCTCCTACAGGGTCGGGGGTACTGAAGCTTTCTTT
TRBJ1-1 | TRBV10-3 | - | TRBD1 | CAIRSGQLRTEAFF | TGTGCCATCAGATCGGGACAGTTGCGCACTGAAGCTTTCTTT
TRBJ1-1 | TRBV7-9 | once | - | CASRQTFGNTEAFF | TGTGCCAGCAGACAAACATTTGGGAACACTGAAGCTTTCTTT
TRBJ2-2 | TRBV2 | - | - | CASSEAALARELFF | TGTGCCAGCAGTGAAGCCGCCTTGGCCCGGGAGCTGTTTTTT
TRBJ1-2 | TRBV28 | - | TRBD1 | CASSSDRQGAYGYTF | TGTGCCAGCAGTTCGGATCGACAGGGGGCTTATGGCTACACCTTC
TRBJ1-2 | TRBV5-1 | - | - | CASSSATGLFYGYTF | TGCGCCAGCAGCTCCGCTACAGGGTTATTCTATGGCTACACCTTC
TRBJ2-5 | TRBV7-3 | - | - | CASSSTIGQIQETQYF | TGTGCCAGCAGCTCCACCATAGGACAGATCCAAGAGACCCAGTACTTC
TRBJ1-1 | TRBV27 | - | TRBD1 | CASSLNRGTGAINTEAFF | TGTGCCAGCAGTTTAAATAGGGGGACAGGGGCGATTAACACTGAAGCTTTCTTT
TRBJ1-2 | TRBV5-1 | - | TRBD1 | CASSLETGSGYGYTF | TGCGCCAGCAGCTTGGAGACAGGGTCTGGCTATGGCTACACCTTC
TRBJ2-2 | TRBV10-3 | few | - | CAISGRMWQGGTGELFF | TGTGCCATCAGTGGCCGAATGTGGCAGGGAGGCACCGGGGAGCTGTTTTTT
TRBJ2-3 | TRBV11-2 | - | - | CASSLDGEGTQYF | TGTGCCAGCAGCTTAGATGGCGAGGGTACGCAGTATTTT
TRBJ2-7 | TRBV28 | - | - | CASSSGPTGVF | TGTGCCAGCAGTTCTGGTCCCACGGGAGTCTTC
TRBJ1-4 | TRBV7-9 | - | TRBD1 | CASSSYKGQGWEKLFF | TGTGCCAGCAGCTCTTACAAGGGACAGGGCTGGGAAAAACTGTTTTTT
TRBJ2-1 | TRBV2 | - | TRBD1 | CASKWRTGDSYNEQFF | TGTGCCAGCAAGTGGCGGACAGGTGACTCCTACAATGAGCAGTTCTTC
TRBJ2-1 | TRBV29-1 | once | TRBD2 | CSVDLRGGHNEQFF | TGCAGCGTTGACTTGCGGGGGGGCCACAATGAGCAGTTCTTC
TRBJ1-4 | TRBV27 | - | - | CASSLSAAQGEKLFF | TGTGCCAGCAGTTTATCTGCCGCTCAGGGTGAAAAACTGTTTTTT
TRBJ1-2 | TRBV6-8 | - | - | CASSFIPGYTF | TGTGCCAGCAGTTTTATCCCGGGCTACACCTTC
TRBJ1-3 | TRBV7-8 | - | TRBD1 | CASSLGTGSGNTIYF | TGTGCCAGCAGCTTGGGGACAGGATCTGGAAACACCATATATTTT
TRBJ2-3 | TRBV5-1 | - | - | CASSSGVSTSTDTQYF | TGCGCCAGCAGCTCTGGGGTCAGTACTAGCACAGATACGCAGTATTTT
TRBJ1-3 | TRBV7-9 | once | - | CASSHNRGTNSGNTIYF | TGTGCCAGCAGCCATAATCGGGGCACTAACTCTGGAAACACCATATATTTT
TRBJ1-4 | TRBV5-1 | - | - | CASSLGPGNEKLFF | TGCGCCAGCAGCTTGGGTCCAGGGAATGAAAAACTGTTTTTT
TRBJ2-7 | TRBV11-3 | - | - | CASSLRGENEQYF | TGTGCCAGCAGCTTAAGAGGGGAAAACGAGCAGTACTTC
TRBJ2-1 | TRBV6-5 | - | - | CASSYSRTEYNEQFF | TGTGCCAGCAGTTACTCGAGGACAGAATACAATGAGCAGTTCTTC
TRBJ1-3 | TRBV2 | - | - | CASSDMAGNTIYF | TGTGCCAGCAGTGATATGGCTGGAAACACCATATATTTT
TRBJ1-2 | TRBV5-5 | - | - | CASSFWGRAVNGYTF | TGTGCCAGCAGCTTTTGGGGGCGAGCGGTAAATGGCTACACCTTC
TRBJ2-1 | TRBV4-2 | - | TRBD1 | CASSRGTGYNEQFF | TGTGCCAGCAGCCGAGGGACAGGGTACAATGAGCAGTTCTTC
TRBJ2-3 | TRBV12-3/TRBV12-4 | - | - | CASRSRNADTQYF | TGTGCCAGCCGGTCCAGGAATGCAGATACGCAGTATTTT
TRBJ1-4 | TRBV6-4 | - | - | CASSPDPIQQVWDEKLFF | TGTGCCAGCAGTCCCGACCCGATTCAGCAGGTGTGGGATGAAAAACTGTTTTTT
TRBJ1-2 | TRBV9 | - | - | CASSAFGIYGYTF | TGTGCCAGCAGCGCCTTCGGGATCTATGGCTACACCTTC
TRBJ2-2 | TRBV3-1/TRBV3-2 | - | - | CASSLVTSGSGELFF | TGTGCCAGCAGCCTAGTGACTAGTGGGTCCGGGGAGCTGTTTTTT
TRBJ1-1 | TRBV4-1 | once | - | CASSPVHRIEAFF | TGCGCCAGCAGCCCAGTCCACAGGATTGAAGCTTTCTTT